Presented here are 10 T cell receptor beta chains from one specimen sequenced in a study of identical twins. TCRdb re-analysed the 5' RACE reads in MiXCR, keeping a single row per CDR3 protein. The data hold 500,000 to 650,000 distinct CDR3 sequences, with less than 9% observed a single time. The same specimen was also included in a second study, on yellow fever vaccine responses in identical twins.

Sequencing used PBMCs. The source of these receptors is a woman between 18 and 29 years old in good health.

This clonotype was counted ten times or more. V and J are TRBV11-1 and TRBJ2-7, with a possible D match to TRBD2 (5 bases). The V end lost 0 bases, the J end lost 2 bases, and 8 bases lay between the germline ends. Germline CDR1 is SGHAT and CDR2 is FQDESV (reference sequence). This CDR3 is built from 14 residues. The CDR3 loop is CASSLAGAPYEQYF. CDR3 DNA: TGTGCCAGCAGCTTAGCGGGAGCTCCCTACGAGCAGTACTTC.

The chain recombines TRBV6-1 with TRBJ1-2, with 10 bases identical to TRBD1. The J segment lost 0 bases and the V segment lost 6 bases, leaving 4 bases of the junction unmatched. The CDR3 is 15 amino acids. CDR1 is MNHNS, CDR2 SASEGT, per germline. The CDR3 region is CASRPGTGANYGYTF. In DNA form, the CDR3 reads TGTGCCAGCAGGCCCGGGACAGGGGCTAACTATGGCTACACCTTC.

The genes are TRBV20-1 and TRBJ2-1; TRBD1 might be the D (6 bases). The germline gives CDR1 DFQATT, CDR2 SNEGSKA (reference sequence). This CDR3 is built from 12 residues. V lost 0 bases to trimming and J lost 7 bases, with 7 bases between them. CDR3 nucleotide sequence: TGCAGTGCTAGAGAGCAGGGGAATGAGCAGTTCTTC. Translated, it gives CSAREQGNEQFF.

A few counts support this clonotype. The chain couples TRBV7-9 to TRBJ2-1, with TRBD2 matching 10 bases. The CDR3 contains 16 residues. V gave up 1 base and J gave up 8 bases; unmatched junction bases: 8. CDR1 SEHNR and CDR2 FQNEAQ come from the germline V gene (reference sequence). CDR3 sequence reads: CASSLGSGRASDEQFF. The CDR3 DNA reads TGTGCCAGCAGCTTAGGAAGCGGGAGGGCCTCCGATGAGCAGTTCTTC. Combining the CDR3 with reference TRBV7-9 and TRBJ2-1 gives the whole variable domain DTGVSQNPRHKITKRGQNVTFRCDPISEHNRLYWYRQTLGQGPEFLTYFQNEAQLEKSRLLSDRFSAERPKGSFSTLEIQRTEQGDSAMYLCASSLGSGRASDEQFFGPGTRLTVL.

This rearrangement joins TRBV27 to TRBJ2-3; D is undetermined. This CDR3 is 14 amino acids long. With 2 bases removed from V and 5 bases from J, the gap between germline ends came to 11 bases. Germline values: CDR1 MNHEY, CDR2 SMNVEV (reference sequence). Here the CDR3 DNA reads TGTGCCAGCAGTTTAGGGGTCCCGGGAGATACGCAGTATTTT. Translated, it gives CASSLGVPGDTQYF.

This clonotype was observed at least ten times. In DNA form, the CDR3 reads TGTGCCAGCAGTTCCACAGGACAGGGGGTTCACTATGGCTACACCTTC. Its protein product is CASSSTGQGVHYGYTF. The V call is TRBV12-3 or TRBV12-4, the J call TRBJ1-2, with 10 bases matching TRBD1. The length of the CDR3 is 16 residues. V lost 4 bases to trimming and J lost 3 bases; unmatched junction nucleotides: 8.

This clonotype was observed a handful of times. The chain combines TRBV6-1 with TRBJ2-5; TRBD2 is a possible D gene (6 bases). Trimming stripped 7 bases from V and 5 bases from J, with 17 bases between. The germline CDR1 and CDR2 sequences are MNHNS and SASEGT. The CDR3 length is 14 residues. In DNA, the CDR3 is TGTGCCAGCACCTCGGAGGGTTTTGTGGAGACCCAGTACTTC. This codes for CASTSEGFVETQYF.

CDR3 residues: CSARDRVAGTDTQYF. CDR3 DNA sequence: TGCAGTGCTAGAGATAGGGTCGCCGGGACAGATACGCAGTATTTT. V usage is TRBV20-1 and J usage is TRBJ2-3, with unresolved D. The CDR3 spans 15 residues. Trimming cost V 0 bases and J 3 bases, with 13 bases left between them. Germline lookup yields CDR1 DFQATT and CDR2 SNEGSKA (reference sequence).

The table lists this clonotype with a few counts. V usage is TRBV9 and J usage is TRBJ1-5; 7 bases line up with TRBD1. Germline loops: CDR1 SGDLS, CDR2 YYNGEE. The CDR3 runs 14 residues. The V gene end was trimmed by 4 bases and the J gene end by 8 bases; junction bases not matched to a gene: 9. This CDR3 is CASSPETGTEPQHF. The CDR3 DNA reads as TGTGCCAGCAGCCCCGAAACGGGGACAGAGCCCCAGCATTTT.

The genes are TRBV7-2 and TRBJ1-2; the match to TRBD1 covers 9 bases. The CDR3 is made up of 16 amino acids. Trimming removed 7 bases from V and 0 bases from J; junction bases left unmatched: 9. CDR1 is SGHTA, CDR2 FQGNSA, per germline. The CDR3 region is CASNKNRGHPNYGYTF. DNA for the CDR3: TGTGCCAGCAACAAGAACAGGGGGCACCCTAACTATGGCTACACCTTC.